This is a list of T cell receptor beta chains from one sample in a study of CD8+ T cells in alopecia areata. Sequencing was performed with immunoSEQ multiplex PCR; in TCRdb, only in-frame clones are kept and a portion is missing. The sample holds 110,000 or so clones, roughly two fifths seen once. Source material: CD4+ T cells sorted from blood. The receptors shown here come from a human donor with alopecia areata. CDR3s include the opening cysteine and the closing phenylalanine or tryptophan. A D gene is named only where the DNA matches it firmly. Clone sizes are given selectively: once, few, many, or a class where the clone is expanded.

V: TRBV7-8; D: -; J: TRBJ2-7; size: few; CDR3: CASSPQGTGEQYF; DNA: TGTGCCAGCAGCCCCCAGGGGACGGGCGAGCAGTACTTC
V: TRBV5-1; D: TRBD1; J: TRBJ2-4; size: -; CDR3: CASTVTGGAKNIQYF; DNA: TGCGCCAGCACCGTGACAGGGGGGGCCAAAAACATTCAGTACTTC
V: TRBV18; D: -; J: TRBJ2-7; size: -; CDR3: CASSPGNYEQYF; DNA: TGTGCCAGCTCACCAGGGAACTACGAGCAGTACTTC
V: TRBV6-5; D: -; J: TRBJ2-2; size: -; CDR3: CASSYEGAGELFF; DNA: TGTGCCAGCAGTTATGAGGGGGCCGGGGAGCTGTTTTTT
V: TRBV29-1; D: TRBD1; J: TRBJ1-2; size: few; CDR3: CSVAGTGYGYTF; DNA: TGCAGCGTCGCCGGGACAGGCTATGGCTACACCTTC
V: TRBV27; D: -; J: TRBJ1-2; size: few; CDR3: CASSNTGTRVGYTF; DNA: TGTGCCAGCAGCAACACCGGGACCCGAGTGGGCTACACCTTC
V: TRBV29-1; D: -; J: TRBJ1-1; size: few; CDR3: CSVDQVSYTEAFF; DNA: TGCAGCGTTGATCAGGTCTCTTACACTGAAGCTTTCTTT
V: TRBV5-1; D: TRBD2; J: TRBJ2-1; size: -; CDR3: CASSSYPLAGLYNEQFF; DNA: TGCGCCAGCAGCTCGTACCCCCTAGCGGGGCTGTACAATGAGCAGTTCTTC
V: TRBV7-2; D: TRBD1; J: TRBJ2-7; size: few; CDR3: CASSGRGTGASSSYEQYF; DNA: TGTGCCAGCAGCGGGCGGGGGACAGGGGCGTCAAGCTCCTACGAGCAGTACTTC
V: TRBV28; D: -; J: TRBJ1-1; size: -; CDR3: CASSQPTRNTEAFF; DNA: TGTGCCAGCAGTCAACCGACAAGGAACACTGAAGCTTTCTTT
V: TRBV6-5; D: TRBD1; J: TRBJ1-6; size: -; CDR3: CASRPDRARNSPLHF; DNA: TGTGCCAGCAGACCGGACAGGGCCCGTAATTCACCCCTCCACTTT
V: TRBV27; D: TRBD1; J: TRBJ2-7; size: -; CDR3: CASTPSPGQEYEQYF; DNA: TGTGCCAGCACTCCATCCCCGGGACAGGAATACGAGCAGTACTTC
V: TRBV7-9; D: -; J: TRBJ2-7; size: few; CDR3: CASSPGREEQYF; DNA: TGTGCCAGCAGCCCAGGCCGGGAAGAGCAGTACTTC
V: TRBV28; D: TRBD2; J: TRBJ2-1; size: -; CDR3: CASSRLADNEQFF; DNA: TGTGCCAGCAGTAGACTAGCGGACAATGAGCAGTTCTTC
V: TRBV28; D: -; J: TRBJ2-7; size: few; CDR3: CASIDGGDFSYEQYF; DNA: TGTGCCAGCATTGACGGTGGGGACTTCTCCTACGAGCAGTACTTC
V: TRBV29-1; D: -; J: TRBJ2-1; size: many; CDR3: CSVVVPSYNEQFF; DNA: TGCAGCGTTGTGGTGCCCTCCTACAATGAGCAGTTCTTC
V: TRBV28; D: -; J: TRBJ2-1; size: few; CDR3: CASRERGKGNEQFF; DNA: TGTGCCAGCAGGGAGAGAGGGAAGGGCAATGAGCAGTTCTTC
V: TRBV7-9; D: -; J: TRBJ1-2; size: -; CDR3: CASSSDRFYGYTF; DNA: TGCGCCAGCAGCTCAGACAGGTTCTATGGCTACACCTTC
V: TRBV5-1; D: -; J: TRBJ2-7; size: few; CDR3: CASSLGGYEQYF; DNA: TGCGCCAGCAGCTTGGGGGGGTACGAGCAGTACTTC
V: TRBV21-1; D: -; J: TRBJ1-2; size: -; CDR3: CASSLRQPVNYGYTF; DNA: TGTGCCAGCAGCCTTCGACAGCCAGTTAACTATGGCTACACCTTC
V: TRBV5-1; D: -; J: TRBJ2-5; size: once; CDR3: CASSFGRGETQYF; DNA: TGCGCCAGCAGCTTCGGGCGGGGAGAGACCCAGTACTTC
V: TRBV28; D: TRBD1; J: TRBJ1-1; size: few; CDR3: CASSPWDRGTEAFF; DNA: TGTGCCAGCAGTCCCTGGGACAGGGGCACTGAAGCTTTCTTT
V: TRBV10-3; D: TRBD1; J: TRBJ1-2; size: -; CDR3: CAISEPENRGQGYTF; DNA: TGTGCCATCAGTGAGCCAGAAAACAGGGGGCAGGGCTACACCTTC
V: TRBV27; D: -; J: TRBJ1-2; size: -; CDR3: CASSQRRGTTSNYGYTF; DNA: TGTGCCAGCAGTCAACGTAGGGGGACAACTTCTAACTATGGCTACACCTTC
V: TRBV25-1; D: -; J: TRBJ1-2; size: -; CDR3: CASSEFVGARGLTF; DNA: TGTGCCAGCAGTGAATTTGTAGGGGCAAGGGGACTCACCTTC
V: TRBV7-8; D: -; J: TRBJ1-2; size: -; CDR3: CASSLASDTDGYTF; DNA: TGTGCCAGCAGCTTAGCGTCGGATACTGATGGCTACACCTTC
V: TRBV28; D: -; J: TRBJ2-1; size: -; CDR3: CASSALAVNNEQFF; DNA: TGTGCCAGCAGTGCTTTAGCGGTGAACAATGAGCAGTTCTTC
V: TRBV28; D: -; J: TRBJ1-1; size: many; CDR3: CASSLSQSGTFF; DNA: TGTGCCAGCAGTTTAAGTCAGAGCGGGACTTTCTTT
V: TRBV5-1; D: TRBD1; J: TRBJ1-2; size: -; CDR3: CASTGTGFSYGYTF; DNA: TGCGCCAGCACCGGGACAGGGTTCAGCTATGGCTACACCTTC
V: TRBV30; D: -; J: TRBJ1-5; size: -; CDR3: CAWTTHGGGSGQPQHF; DNA: TGTGCCTGGACCACTCACGGCGGGGGGAGTGGTCAGCCCCAGCATTTT
V: TRBV29-1; D: -; J: TRBJ2-7; size: -; CDR3: CSVPEPGHQLSYEQYF; DNA: TGCAGCGTTCCGGAACCGGGACACCAACTCTCCTACGAGCAGTACTTC
V: TRBV11-2; D: -; J: TRBJ2-2; size: few; CDR3: CASRREPSTGELFF; DNA: TGTGCCAGCCGACGGGAGCCCTCCACCGGGGAGCTGTTTTTT
V: TRBV7-2; D: TRBD2; J: TRBJ2-5; size: -; CDR3: CASSLGYGTRFQETQYF; DNA: TGTGCCAGCAGCTTAGGATACGGGACTAGATTTCAAGAGACCCAGTACTTC
V: TRBV29-1; D: TRBD1; J: TRBJ1-2; size: few; CDR3: CSDAGTGVGYTF; DNA: TGCAGCGACGCCGGGACAGGTGTTGGCTACACCTTC
V: TRBV7-6; D: -; J: TRBJ2-5; size: -; CDR3: CASSLGRQETQYF; DNA: TGTGCCAGCAGCTTAGGGAGACAAGAGACCCAGTACTTC
V: TRBV28; D: -; J: TRBJ2-7; size: -; CDR3: CASSPGVSYEQYF; DNA: TGTGCCAGCAGTCCCGGGGTCTCCTACGAGCAGTACTTC
V: TRBV5-1; D: -; J: TRBJ2-5; size: -; CDR3: CASSLLAGAQETQYF; DNA: TGCGCCAGCAGTTTGCTTGCGGGGGCGCAAGAGACCCAGTACTTC
V: TRBV29-1; D: -; J: TRBJ1-1; size: few; CDR3: CTLSSTQGTEAFF; DNA: TGCACCTTATCCAGCACCCAGGGCACTGAAGCTTTCTTT
V: TRBV30; D: -; J: TRBJ1-1; size: -; CDR3: CAWSRSTRTEAFF; DNA: TGTGCCTGGAGTCGGAGTACGAGGACTGAAGCTTTCTTT
V: TRBV28; D: -; J: TRBJ1-4; size: few; CDR3: CASSSGADGEKLFF; DNA: TGTGCCAGCAGTTCCGGGGCCGACGGTGAAAAACTGTTTTTT
V: TRBV30; D: -; J: TRBJ2-7; size: -; CDR3: CAWSVWGQGSYEQYF; DNA: TGTGCCTGGAGTGTATGGGGCCAGGGGTCCTACGAGCAGTACTTC
V: TRBV15; D: -; J: TRBJ2-6; size: -; CDR3: CATSTRVDGANVLTF; DNA: TGTGCCACCAGTACCAGGGTAGATGGGGCCAACGTCCTGACTTTC
V: TRBV5-1; D: -; J: TRBJ2-3; size: -; CDR3: CASSLQRTDTQYF; DNA: TGCGCCAGCAGCCTCCAGCGCACAGATACGCAGTATTTT